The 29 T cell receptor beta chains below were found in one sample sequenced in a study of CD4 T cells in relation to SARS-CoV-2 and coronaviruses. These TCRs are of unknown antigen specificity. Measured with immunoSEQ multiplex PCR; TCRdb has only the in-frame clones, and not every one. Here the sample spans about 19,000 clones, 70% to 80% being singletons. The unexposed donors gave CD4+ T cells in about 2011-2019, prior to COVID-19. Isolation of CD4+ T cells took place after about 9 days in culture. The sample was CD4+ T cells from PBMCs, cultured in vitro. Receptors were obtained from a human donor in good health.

The CDR3 protein is CASSQETGRVGTEAFF. The CDR3, as DNA: TGCGCCAGCAGCCAAGAAACGGGCAGGGTGGGGACTGAAGCTTTCTTT. V gene TRBV4-1 combines with J gene TRBJ1-1; tentatively, D is TRBD1 (5 bases). The CDR3 length is 16 residues. The germline V gene encodes CDR1 MGHRA and CDR2 YSYEKL. Deletions cut 0 bases from V and 5 bases from J, with 16 bases between.

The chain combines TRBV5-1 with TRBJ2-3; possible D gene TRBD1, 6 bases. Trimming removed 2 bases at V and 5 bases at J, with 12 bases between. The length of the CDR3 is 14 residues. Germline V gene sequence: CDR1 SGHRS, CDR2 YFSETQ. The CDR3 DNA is TGCGCCAGCAGCTTTACACAGGGTGTAGATACGCAGTATTTT. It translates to CASSFTQGVDTQYF.

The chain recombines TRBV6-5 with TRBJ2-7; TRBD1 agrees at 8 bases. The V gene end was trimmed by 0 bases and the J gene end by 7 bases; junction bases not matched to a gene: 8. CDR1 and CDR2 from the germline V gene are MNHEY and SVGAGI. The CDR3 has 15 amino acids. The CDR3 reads CASSYSYQGAREQYF. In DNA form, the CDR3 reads TGTGCCAGCAGTTACTCGTATCAGGGGGCGCGAGAGCAGTACTTC.

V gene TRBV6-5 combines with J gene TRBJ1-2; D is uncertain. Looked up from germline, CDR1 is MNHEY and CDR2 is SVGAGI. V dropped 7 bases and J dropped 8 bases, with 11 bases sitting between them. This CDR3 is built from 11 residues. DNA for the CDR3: TGTGCCAGCACTGGGCTCGGGGGCTACACCTTC. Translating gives CASTGLGGYTF.

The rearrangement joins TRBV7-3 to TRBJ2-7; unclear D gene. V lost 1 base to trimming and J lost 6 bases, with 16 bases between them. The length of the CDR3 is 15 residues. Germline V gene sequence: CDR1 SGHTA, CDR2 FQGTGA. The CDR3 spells CASSLRPSGPPEQYF. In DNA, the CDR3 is TGTGCCAGCAGCTTAAGGCCCAGTGGCCCGCCCGAGCAGTACTTC.

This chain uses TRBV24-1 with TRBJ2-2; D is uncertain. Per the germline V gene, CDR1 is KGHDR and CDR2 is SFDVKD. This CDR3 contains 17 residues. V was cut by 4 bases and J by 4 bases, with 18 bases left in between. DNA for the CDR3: TGTGCCACCAGTGACGCAGCCAAATCCGCCGCCACCGGGGAGCTGTTTTTT. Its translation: CATSDAAKSAATGELFF.

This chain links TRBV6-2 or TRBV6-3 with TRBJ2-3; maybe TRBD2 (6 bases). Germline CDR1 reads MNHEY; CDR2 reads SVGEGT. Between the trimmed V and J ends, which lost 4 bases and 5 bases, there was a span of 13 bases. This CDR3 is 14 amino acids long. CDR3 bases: TGTGCCAGCAGTTGGGCACGGGGGAGAGATACGCAGTATTTT. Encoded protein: CASSWARGRDTQYF.

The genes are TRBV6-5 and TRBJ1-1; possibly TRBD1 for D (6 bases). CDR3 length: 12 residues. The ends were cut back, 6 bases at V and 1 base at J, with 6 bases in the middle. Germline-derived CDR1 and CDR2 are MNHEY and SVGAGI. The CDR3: CASRQGNTEAFF. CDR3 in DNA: TGTGCCAGCAGACAGGGGAACACTGAAGCTTTCTTT.

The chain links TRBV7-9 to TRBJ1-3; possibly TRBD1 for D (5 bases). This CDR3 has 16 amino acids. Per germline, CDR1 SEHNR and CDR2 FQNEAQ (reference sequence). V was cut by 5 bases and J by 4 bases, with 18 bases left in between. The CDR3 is CASSRDAGARGNTIYF. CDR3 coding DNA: TGTGCCAGCAGCCGAGATGCTGGGGCGCGGGGAAACACCATATATTTT.

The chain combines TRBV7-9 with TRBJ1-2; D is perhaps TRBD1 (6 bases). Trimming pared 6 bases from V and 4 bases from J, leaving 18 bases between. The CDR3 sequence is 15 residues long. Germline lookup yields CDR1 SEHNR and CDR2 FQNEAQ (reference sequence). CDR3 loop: CASRDTGWGLYGYTF. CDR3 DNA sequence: TGTGCCAGCAGGGATACAGGGTGGGGACTCTATGGCTACACCTTC.

This chain's CDR3 is CATSGWGNQPQHF. The CDR3 nucleotides read TGTGCCACCAGTGGGTGGGGCAATCAGCCCCAGCATTTT. The rearrangement joins TRBV24-1 to TRBJ1-5; D gene ambiguous. V dropped 5 bases and J dropped 2 bases, with 6 bases sitting between them. The V gene's germline CDR1 is KGHDR and CDR2 SFDVKD. This CDR3 is 13 amino acids long.

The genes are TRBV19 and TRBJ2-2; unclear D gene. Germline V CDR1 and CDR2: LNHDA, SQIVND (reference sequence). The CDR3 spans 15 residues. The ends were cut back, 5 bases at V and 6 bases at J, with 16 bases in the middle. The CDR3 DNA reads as TGTGCCAGTAGTTGGGCCCCGATCTTATCCGGGGAGCTGTTTTTT. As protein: CASSWAPILSGELFF.

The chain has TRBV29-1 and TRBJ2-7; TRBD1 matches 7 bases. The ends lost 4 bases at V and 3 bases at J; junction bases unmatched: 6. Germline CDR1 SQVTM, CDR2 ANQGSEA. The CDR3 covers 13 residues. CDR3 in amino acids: CSVGQGVFYEQYF. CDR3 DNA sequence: TGCAGCGTTGGGCAGGGGGTATTCTACGAGCAGTACTTC.

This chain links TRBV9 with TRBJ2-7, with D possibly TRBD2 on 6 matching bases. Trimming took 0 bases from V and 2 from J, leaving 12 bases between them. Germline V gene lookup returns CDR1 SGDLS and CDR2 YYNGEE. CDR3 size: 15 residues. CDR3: CASSVVSGPTYEQYF. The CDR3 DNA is TGTGCCAGCAGCGTAGTTAGCGGACCTACCTACGAGCAGTACTTC.

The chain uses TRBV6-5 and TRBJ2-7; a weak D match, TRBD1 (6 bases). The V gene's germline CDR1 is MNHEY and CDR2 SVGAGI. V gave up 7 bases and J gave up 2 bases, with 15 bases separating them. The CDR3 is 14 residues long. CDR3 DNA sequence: TGTGCCAGCACCCCGGACAGTCCCCCCTACGAGCAGTACTTC. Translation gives CASTPDSPPYEQYF.

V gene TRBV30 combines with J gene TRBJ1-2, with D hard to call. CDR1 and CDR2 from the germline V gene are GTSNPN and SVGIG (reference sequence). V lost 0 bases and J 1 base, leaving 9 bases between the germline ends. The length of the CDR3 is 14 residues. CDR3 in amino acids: CAWSVGGINYGYTF. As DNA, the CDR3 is TGTGCCTGGAGTGTAGGCGGTATTAACTATGGCTACACCTTC.

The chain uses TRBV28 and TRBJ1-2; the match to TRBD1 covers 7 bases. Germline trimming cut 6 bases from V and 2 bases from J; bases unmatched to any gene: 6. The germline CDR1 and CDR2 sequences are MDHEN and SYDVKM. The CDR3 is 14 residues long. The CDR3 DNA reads TGTGCCAGCAGACGGACAGGAAGGAACTATGGCTACACCTTC. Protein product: CASRRTGRNYGYTF.

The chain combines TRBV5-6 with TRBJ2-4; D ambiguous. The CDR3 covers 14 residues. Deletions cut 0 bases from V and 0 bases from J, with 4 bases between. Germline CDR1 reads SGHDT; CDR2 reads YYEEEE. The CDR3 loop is CASSLVLAKNIQYF. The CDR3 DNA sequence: TGTGCCAGCAGCTTGGTCCTAGCCAAAAACATTCAGTACTTC.

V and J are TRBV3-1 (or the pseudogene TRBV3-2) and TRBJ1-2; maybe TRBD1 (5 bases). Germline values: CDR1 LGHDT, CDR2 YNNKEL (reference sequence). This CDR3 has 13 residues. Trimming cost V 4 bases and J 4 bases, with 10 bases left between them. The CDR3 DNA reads TGTGCCAGCAGCCCGGGGACTTTCTATGGCTACACCTTC. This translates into CASSPGTFYGYTF.

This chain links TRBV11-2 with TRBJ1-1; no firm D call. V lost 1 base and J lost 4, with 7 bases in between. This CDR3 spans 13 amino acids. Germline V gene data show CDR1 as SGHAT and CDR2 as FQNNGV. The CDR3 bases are TGTGCCAGCAGCTTAGTACCGGGCACTGAAGCTTTCTTT. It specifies CASSLVPGTEAFF. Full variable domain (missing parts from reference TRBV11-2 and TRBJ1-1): EAGVAQSPRYKIIEKRQSVAFWCNPISGHATLYWYQQILGQGPKLLIQFQNNGVVDDSQLPKDRFSAERLKGVDSTLKIQPAKLEDSAVYLCASSLVPGTEAFFGQGTRLTVV.

The CDR3: CASSWGTRSGGELFF. The CDR3, as DNA: TGTGCCAGTAGTTGGGGGACTCGGAGCGGCGGGGAGCTGTTTTTT. The chain carries TRBV19 and TRBJ2-2; tentative D call: TRBD2 (6 bases). CDR3 size: 15 residues. Germline V lookup: CDR1 LNHDA, CDR2 SQIVND (reference sequence). The V and J ends lost 5 bases and 7 bases respectively, with 17 bases between them.

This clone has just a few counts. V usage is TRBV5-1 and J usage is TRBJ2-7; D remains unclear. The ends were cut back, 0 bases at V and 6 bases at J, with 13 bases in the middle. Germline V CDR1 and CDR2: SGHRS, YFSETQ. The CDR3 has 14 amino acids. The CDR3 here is CASSLGRVASEQYF. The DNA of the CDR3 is TGCGCCAGCAGCTTGGGTAGGGTGGCGAGCGAGCAGTACTTC.

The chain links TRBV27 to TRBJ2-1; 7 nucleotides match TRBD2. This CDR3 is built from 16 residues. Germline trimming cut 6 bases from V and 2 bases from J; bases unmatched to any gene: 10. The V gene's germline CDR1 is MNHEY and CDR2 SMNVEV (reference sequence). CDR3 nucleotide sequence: TGTGCCAGCAGCGTTAGCGGGCAGGTACCCTACAATGAGCAGTTCTTC. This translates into CASSVSGQVPYNEQFF.

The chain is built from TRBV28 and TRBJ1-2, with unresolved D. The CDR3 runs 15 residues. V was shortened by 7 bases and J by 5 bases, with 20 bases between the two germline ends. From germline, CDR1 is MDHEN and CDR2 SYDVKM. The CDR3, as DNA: TGTGCCAGCAACCCCCCGGAGGCGCACCAGTATGGCTACACCTTC. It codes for CASNPPEAHQYGYTF.

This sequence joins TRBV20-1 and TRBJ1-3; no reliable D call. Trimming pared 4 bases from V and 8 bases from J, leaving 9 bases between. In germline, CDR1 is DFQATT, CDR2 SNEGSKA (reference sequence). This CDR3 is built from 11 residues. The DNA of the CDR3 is TGCAGTGCTACATACCGCTACACCATATATTTT. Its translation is CSATYRYTIYF.

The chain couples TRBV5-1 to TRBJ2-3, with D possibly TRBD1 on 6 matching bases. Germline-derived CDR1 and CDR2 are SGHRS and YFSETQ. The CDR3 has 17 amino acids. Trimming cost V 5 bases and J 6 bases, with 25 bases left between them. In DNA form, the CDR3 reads TGCGCCAGCAGAAGGTACGGGGACATCACCTCATCTGATACGCAGTATTTT. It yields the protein CASRRYGDITSSDTQYF.

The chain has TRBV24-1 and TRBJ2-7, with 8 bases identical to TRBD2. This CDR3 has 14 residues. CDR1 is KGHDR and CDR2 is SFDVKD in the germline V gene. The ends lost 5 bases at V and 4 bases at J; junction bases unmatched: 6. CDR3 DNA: TGTGCCACCAGTGTCCGGGGGGGGGCTTACGAGCAGTACTTC. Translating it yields CATSVRGGAYEQYF.

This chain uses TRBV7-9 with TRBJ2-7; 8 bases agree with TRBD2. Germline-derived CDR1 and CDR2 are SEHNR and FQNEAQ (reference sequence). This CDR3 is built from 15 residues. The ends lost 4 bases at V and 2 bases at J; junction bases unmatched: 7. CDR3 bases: TGTGCCAGCAGCTCAATAGCGGGACAAACCTACGAGCAGTACTTC. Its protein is CASSSIAGQTYEQYF.

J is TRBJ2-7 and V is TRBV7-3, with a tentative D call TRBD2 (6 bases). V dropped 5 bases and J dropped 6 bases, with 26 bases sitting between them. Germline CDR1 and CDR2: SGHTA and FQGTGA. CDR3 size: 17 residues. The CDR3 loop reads CASSLPSRVGKGGEQYF. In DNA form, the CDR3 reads TGTGCCAGCAGCCTACCCTCCCGAGTGGGAAAGGGAGGCGAGCAGTACTTC.